A single sample gave rise to the 21 T cell receptor beta chains below, sequenced in a study of T cells in Graves' hyperthyroidism and ophthalmopathy. RNA transcripts yielded amplified TCR beta CDR3 regions. HTBI primers were the set used in a first-round RT-PCR of the TCR CDR3. A single record per CDR3 protein comes from TCRdb applying MiXCR to the multiplex PCR reads. Of approximately 610,000 distinct CDR3 sequences listed, 14% to 15% are singletons. The specimen was blood. These receptors were collected from a woman in her 40s with Graves' ophthalmopathy.

This clonotype was detected a few times. The V gene is TRBV29-1, the J gene TRBJ2-7; possibly TRBD1 for D (6 bases). Trimming removed 6 bases from V and 3 bases from J, with 12 bases in between. Germline loops: CDR1 SQVTM, CDR2 ANQGSEA. This CDR3 is 12 amino acids long. The CDR3 loop reads CSVHQTGYEQYF. As DNA, the CDR3 is TGCAGCGTGCACCAGACAGGCTACGAGCAGTACTTC.

This clonotype was seen more than once but under ten times. The chain carries TRBV5-5 and TRBJ1-3; D call uncertain. From germline, CDR1 is SGHKS and CDR2 YYEKEE (reference sequence). This CDR3 region has 16 residues. V dropped 0 bases and J dropped 3 bases, with 13 bases sitting between them. In nucleotides, the CDR3 is TGTGCCAGCAGCTTGGGGCCCATGGCCAATGGAAACACCATATATTTT. Its protein product is CASSLGPMANGNTIYF.

This clonotype was recorded at least ten times. The chain combines TRBV11-3 with TRBJ1-5; D not resolved. V gave up 6 bases and J gave up 5 bases, with 11 bases separating them. CDR1 and CDR2 from the germline V gene are SGHNT and YENEEA. The CDR3 is made up of 13 amino acids. CDR3 in amino acids: CASSSNPDQPQHF. CDR3 DNA: TGTGCCAGCAGTTCGAATCCGGATCAGCCCCAGCATTTT. The complete variable domain, with remaining parts taken from reference TRBV11-3 and TRBJ1-5, reads EAGVVQSPRYKIIEKKQPVAFWCNPISGHNTLYWYLQNLGQGPELLIRYENEEAVDDSQLPKDRFSAERLKGVDSTLKIQPAELGDSAVYLCASSSNPDQPQHFGDGTRLSIL.

This clonotype was observed at least ten times. The V and J genes are TRBV12-3 or TRBV12-4 and TRBJ1-4; the D gene is possibly TRBD1 (5 bases). The CDR3 consists of 12 residues. V lost 6 bases to trimming and J lost 8 bases, with 10 bases between them. The CDR3 nucleotides read TGTGCCAGCAGCCCGGGGCCCGAAAAACTGTTTTTT. Translated: CASSPGPEKLFF.

J is TRBJ2-5 and V is TRBV6-1, with 7 bases identical to TRBD1. CDR3 length: 15 amino acids. V shed 6 bases and J 4 bases; nucleotides not matched to a gene: 11. Germline assignment: CDR1 MNHNS and CDR2 SASEGT. The CDR3 spells CASRGPGTARETQYF. The DNA of the CDR3 is TGTGCCAGCAGGGGACCCGGGACAGCTCGAGAGACCCAGTACTTC.

J is TRBJ2-7 and V is TRBV6-1; D gene uncertain. This CDR3 has 11 residues. Trimming pared 10 bases from V and 5 bases from J, leaving 12 bases between. Germline CDR1 MNHNS, CDR2 SASEGT. In DNA form, the CDR3 reads TGTGCCATTACGGACGGAGACGAGCAGTACTTC. Its translation: CAITDGDEQYF.

V usage is TRBV10-3 and J usage is TRBJ1-6; D unresolved. The germline V gene has CDR1 ENHRY and CDR2 SYGVKD. The CDR3 spans 15 residues. Deletions cut 2 bases from V and 1 base from J, with 6 bases between. The CDR3 here is CAISEQESYNSPLHF. DNA for the CDR3: TGTGCCATCAGTGAGCAGGAGTCCTATAATTCACCCCTCCACTTT.

This clonotype was seen a few times. The chain combines TRBV20-1 with TRBJ1-5; D perhaps matches TRBD1 (5 bases). CDR3 length: 16 residues. Per the germline V gene, CDR1 is DFQATT and CDR2 is SNEGSKA (reference sequence). The V gene lost 2 bases and the J gene lost 3 bases, with 17 bases spanning the gap. The CDR3 loop reads CSARSLSGGTNQPQHF. The CDR3 DNA is TGCAGTGCTAGAAGCCTTAGTGGGGGGACCAATCAGCCCCAGCATTTT.

The J gene is TRBJ1-5, the V gene TRBV20-1; the D is unclear. The V gene lost 1 base and the J gene lost 0 bases, with 7 bases spanning the gap. Germline V gene sequence: CDR1 DFQATT, CDR2 SNEGSKA (reference sequence). The CDR3 covers 14 residues. The CDR3 sequence is CSARAQDSNQPQHF. CDR3 coding DNA: TGCAGTGCTAGAGCACAAGATAGCAATCAGCCCCAGCATTTT.

The sample holds many counts of this clonotype. The chain joins TRBV6-5 to TRBJ1-1, with D unclear. Germline values: CDR1 MNHEY, CDR2 SVGAGI. Trimming took 0 bases from V and 0 from J, leaving 8 bases between them. The CDR3 loop spans 15 amino acids. CDR3 sequence reads: CASSYSTYLNTEAFF. For the CDR3, the DNA is TGTGCCAGCAGTTACTCGACATACTTGAACACTGAAGCTTTCTTT.

The chain combines TRBV20-1 with TRBJ2-7; 8 positions agree with TRBD2. Germline V lookup: CDR1 DFQATT, CDR2 SNEGSKA (reference sequence). CDR3 length equals 14 residues. V trimming: 5 bases; J trimming: 0 bases; junction bases outside the gene matches: 6. CDR3: CSAAPSGSSYEQYF. The CDR3 region has the DNA TGCAGTGCTGCCCCCAGCGGGAGCTCCTACGAGCAGTACTTC.

The sample holds many counts of this clonotype. The genes are TRBV20-1 and TRBJ1-1; a possible D gene is TRBD1 (6 bases). The CDR3 is made up of 14 amino acids. Per germline, CDR1 DFQATT and CDR2 SNEGSKA (reference sequence). With 0 bases removed from V and 0 bases from J, the gap between germline ends came to 8 bases. CDR3 in DNA: TGCAGTGCTAGAGATCAGGGGTTGAACACTGAAGCTTTCTTT. Residues: CSARDQGLNTEAFF.

This clonotype was seen repeatedly, ten times or more. The gene calls are TRBV28 and TRBJ2-7; no clear D. Germline V gives CDR1 MDHEN, CDR2 SYDVKM. V lost 4 bases, J lost 7 bases, and 5 bases lay in between. CDR3 length: 10 amino acids. In DNA form, the CDR3 reads TGTGCCAGCAGTTATAAAGAGCAGTACTTC. This translates into CASSYKEQYF.

This clonotype was seen more than once but under ten times. The chain is built from TRBV18 and TRBJ2-5; 7 nucleotides line up with TRBD1. Unmatched junction bases numbered 7, after V lost 3 bases and J lost 6 bases. The CDR3 is made up of 14 amino acids. Germline CDR1 reads KGHSH; CDR2 reads LQKENI. For the CDR3, the DNA is TGTGCCAGCTCACCCACGACAGGGCCCCAGACCCAGTACTTC. This sequence encodes CASSPTTGPQTQYF.

This clonotype was found many times. V usage is TRBV6-5 and J usage is TRBJ1-1; TRBD1 might be the D (5 bases). From germline, CDR1 is MNHEY and CDR2 SVGAGI. The V and J ends lost 0 bases and 4 bases respectively, with 9 bases between them. The CDR3 runs 14 residues. CDR3 in DNA: TGTGCCAGCAGTTACTCCTACAGGTCCACTGAAGCTTTCTTT. It codes for CASSYSYRSTEAFF.

Concerning this clonotype itself: This may stem from a read error, because a much larger clone lies one nucleotide away. The DNA for the CDR3 is TGTGCCAGCAGTTATTCGACAACCGCGCAAGAAGAAGCTTTCTTT. The encoded protein is CASSYSTTAQEEAFF. The J gene is TRBJ1-1, the V gene TRBV6-5; D is ambiguous. The CDR3 has 15 residues. The germline gives CDR1 MNHEY, CDR2 SVGAGI. Between the trimmed V and J ends, which lost 3 bases and 8 bases, there was a span of 19 bases.

This clonotype was counted ten times or more. This chain uses TRBV12-3 or TRBV12-4 with TRBJ1-4; 8 bases are a match to TRBD1. CDR3 length: 12 residues. The J segment lost 8 bases and the V segment lost 5 bases, leaving 1 base of the junction unmatched. This CDR3 is CASSGTGEKLFF. In DNA form, the CDR3 reads TGTGCCAGCAGTGGGACAGGCGAAAAACTGTTTTTT.

This clonotype was seen many times. This chain connects TRBV29-1 to TRBJ2-5; 7 bases fit TRBD2. The CDR3 runs 13 residues. Losses at the gene ends were 5 bases for V and 5 bases for J; bases not matched to a gene: 8. Germline V gene sequence: CDR1 SQVTM, CDR2 ANQGSEA. CDR3 sequence (DNA): TGCAGCGTTCGGACTAGTGAGAGGGAGACCCAGTACTTC. This codes for CSVRTSERETQYF.

In its sample, this clonotype was seen many times. The chain has TRBV6-1 and TRBJ2-7; 11 bases match TRBD1. The J segment lost 3 bases and the V segment lost 6 bases, leaving 7 bases of the junction unmatched. The CDR3 spans 15 residues. CDR1 and CDR2 from the germline V gene are MNHNS and SASEGT. CDR3 DNA: TGTGCCAGCAGGTTCCGGGACAGGGGGTTCTACGAGCAGTACTTC. As protein: CASRFRDRGFYEQYF.

This chain joins TRBV6-4 and TRBJ2-5; D not certain. Trimming took 6 bases from V and 5 from J, leaving 19 bases between them. The CDR3 is 15 amino acids. CDR1 and CDR2 (germline): MRHNA, SNTAGT. CDR3 nucleotides: TGTGCCAGCAGAGTATTGACTCCTTTCTGCGAGACCCAGTACTTC. It translates to CASRVLTPFCETQYF.

This clonotype was seen repeatedly, ten times or more. The chain employs TRBV7-2 and TRBJ2-7; D remains unclear. Trimming pared 5 bases from V and 5 bases from J, leaving 7 bases between. The CDR3 covers 11 residues. CDR1 SGHTA and CDR2 FQGNSA come from the germline V gene. In DNA form, the CDR3 reads TGTGCCAGCAGCCAAGGACACGAGCAGTACTTC. This sequence encodes CASSQGHEQYF. Combining the CDR3 with reference TRBV7-2 and TRBJ2-7 gives the whole variable domain GAGVSQSPSNKVTEKGKDVELRCDPISGHTALYWYRQSLGQGLEFLIYFQGNSAPDKSGLPSDRFSAERTGGSVSTLTIQRTQQEDSAVYLCASSQGHEQYFGPGTRLTVT.